A selection of T cell receptor beta chains follows, all from one sample in a study of blood T cell repertoires in COVID-19. The table came from immunoSEQ multiplex PCR; TCRdb's copy has only in-frame clones and leaves some out. The sample shows about 150,000 clones, roughly 80% of them seen only once. The sample taken for sequencing was peripheral blood. The receptors here all came from a woman in her fifties or sixties with COVID-19, enrolled during active disease. CDR3s include the opening cysteine and the closing phenylalanine or tryptophan.

len | j_gene | v_gene | CDR3aa
17 | TRBJ1-6 | TRBV18 | CASSPPRTGNDNSPLHF
15 | TRBJ1-4 | TRBV30 | CAWSKSRQGIEKLFF
13 | TRBJ1-1 | TRBV6-5 | CASSPRGRTEAFF
16 | TRBJ2-2 | TRBV14 | CASSRATGTGTGELFF
14 | TRBJ1-2 | TRBV18 | CASSPRGRGEDCTF
13 | TRBJ1-1 | TRBV6-5 | CASILTGGTEAFF
14 | TRBJ1-5 | TRBV6-1 | CASSESKGLTPQHF
17 | TRBJ2-3 | TRBV7-9 | CASSLGASGDRTDTQYF
15 | TRBJ1-4 | TRBV19 | CAAKRPGQGNEKLFF
13 | TRBJ1-3 | TRBV9 | CASSVYPGNTIYF
14 | TRBJ1-2 | TRBV4-2 | CASSQDDRAFGYTF
16 | TRBJ1-6 | TRBV7-9 | CASSLSVTGPNSPLHF
12 | TRBJ2-5 | TRBV6-5 | CASSRERETQYF
16 | TRBJ1-2 | TRBV9 | CASSPRPGQGSYGYTF
12 | TRBJ1-5 | TRBV12-3/TRBV12-4 | CASSPGNQPQHF
15 | TRBJ1-3 | TRBV7-3 | CASSMTGGSGNTIYF
14 | TRBJ1-2 | TRBV6-6 | CASSYSAQNYGYTF
13 | TRBJ1-2 | TRBV2 | CASSRDRTYGYTF
15 | TRBJ2-1 | TRBV11-3 | CASSSGQGPYNEQFF
11 | TRBJ2-3 | TRBV12-3/TRBV12-4 | CASSQGQTQYF
13 | TRBJ1-2 | TRBV7-8 | CASSSDRGRGYTF
14 | TRBJ1-1 | TRBV5-4 | CASTWGGDGTEAFF
14 | TRBJ2-5 | TRBV5-1 | CASSQGGSLGTQYF
14 | TRBJ1-1 | TRBV6-6 | CASSFTDSNTEAFF
14 | TRBJ1-1 | TRBV3-1/TRBV3-2 | CASSPGQGLIEAFF
14 | TRBJ1-1 | TRBV5-1 | CASGTGRMNTEAFF
15 | TRBJ2-2 | TRBV7-8 | CASSLDRGNTGELFF
16 | TRBJ1-3 | TRBV6-5 | CASSYSADSSGNTIYF
15 | TRBJ1-6 | TRBV7-2 | CASSLVAGERSPLHF
16 | TRBJ1-2 | TRBV21-1 | CASSKAWGGTNYGYTF
12 | TRBJ1-2 | TRBV10-3 | CAISEGGYGYTF
15 | TRBJ1-2 | TRBV10-2 | CASSDTGTAHYGYTF
14 | TRBJ1-2 | TRBV28 | CASSSHRVEDGYTF
17 | TRBJ1-5 | TRBV6-1 | CASSEAKAGVRNQPQHF
16 | TRBJ2-1 | TRBV7-6 | CASSLVGSGSPPRKFF
14 | TRBJ2-1 | TRBV7-9 | CASSLLGTYNEQFF
15 | TRBJ2-1 | TRBV7-3 | CASSLGTRPQDEQFF
17 | TRBJ1-2 | TRBV7-3 | CASSAGTGGPAGYGYTF
17 | TRBJ1-1 | TRBV18 | CASSRDRGRGVNTEAFF
15 | TRBJ1-5 | TRBV6-5 | CASSYRVTSNQPQHF
13 | TRBJ1-1 | TRBV9 | CASSGGRNTEAFF
16 | TRBJ2-3 | TRBV7-3 | CASSLSSGRVTDTQYF
14 | TRBJ1-3 | TRBV19 | CASSIPGSGNTIYF
16 | TRBJ1-2 | TRBV7-2 | CASSLDRGVTNYGYTF
15 | TRBJ1-3 | TRBV4-2 | CASSQGGSTGNTIYF
15 | TRBJ1-6 | TRBV9 | CASSASRGGNSPLHF